These 22 T cell receptor beta chains share one sample of origin, sequenced in a study of tumor-infiltrating lymphocytes in primary liver carcinoma. Unsorted bulk tissue (roughly 19-31 mg) underwent RNA and DNA co-extraction. TCR beta cDNA was prepared out of roughly 500 ng total RNA by means of a constant-region primer. Modified slightly, ARM-PCR produced TCR beta libraries over three nested multiplex PCR rounds. TRBV1-TRBV30 forward primers paired with a C-beta reverse primer were used in the first two PCR rounds, which ran approximately 11 cycles each. TCRdb used MiXCR to reprocess the multiplex PCR reads, holding one entry per CDR3 protein. This sample has approximately 53,000 distinct CDR3 sequences, with around 77% found just once. The specimen was liver tumor tissue from sampling region 5. Subset denoted: tumor region T5, tumor centre. The receptors come from a man in his forties or fifties with primary liver carcinoma and hepatitis B virus infection.

This clonotype is medium-sized within its sample. The V and J genes are TRBV12-3 or TRBV12-4 and TRBJ1-1; the D is unclear. The CDR3 consists of 16 residues. The V and J ends lost 0 bases and 3 bases respectively, with 14 bases between them. CDR3 in DNA: TGTGCCAGCAGTTTAGCACCGCCCGGGCTCGACACTGAAGCTTTCTTT. It codes for CASSLAPPGLDTEAFF.

The rearrangement links TRBV12-3 or TRBV12-4 to TRBJ1-4, with TRBD1 as a possible D gene (6 bases). This CDR3 has 15 residues. CDR3 region: CTSSLWGALGEKLFF. The CDR3 DNA reads TGTACTAGCAGTTTATGGGGGGCGCTGGGGGAAAAACTGTTTTTT.

Note on this clonotype: One end of the junction does not line up with germline, which may come from a read error. The CDR3 sequence is CVISVSVQPVRRAYEQYF. Written as DNA, the CDR3 is TGTGTCATCAGTGTGTCGGTCCAGCCGGTCCGTAGAGCCTACGAGCAATACTTC. The chain has TRBV10-3 and TRBJ2-7; no clear D. Germline V gene data show CDR1 as ENHRY and CDR2 as SYGVKD. The CDR3 consists of 18 residues.

With regard to this clonotype: One junction end does not reproduce the germline sequence, and a read error may be involved. This chain connects TRBV12-3 or TRBV12-4 to TRBJ1-1, with D tentatively TRBD1 (6 bases). This CDR3 spans 12 amino acids. Written as DNA, the CDR3 is TGTGCCAGCGGTGAACAGGGTGTGCGGGCTTCCTTT. Translation gives CASGEQGVRASF.

Details on this clonotype: The missing conserved phenylalanine or tryptophan at the end of this CDR3 makes a read error likely. CDR3 in DNA: TGTGCCTGGACTCTCCTCAATGAGCAGTTCATC. This sequence encodes CAWTLLNEQFI. This chain links TRBV30 with TRBJ2-1, with D unclear. Per the germline V gene, CDR1 is GTSNPN and CDR2 is SVGIG (reference sequence). Trimming took off 4 bases at V and 6 bases at J, with 7 bases between the two ends. The CDR3 runs 11 residues.

This clonotype was found a few times. Since a much larger clone is just one base distant, this may be a read error. The CDR3 DNA follows: TGCGCCAGCAGCTTGGACGCGGGGGGTACGCAGTATTTT. Protein product: CASSLDAGGTQYF. This chain joins TRBV5-1 and TRBJ2-3; TRBD2 matches 8 bases. The trim removed 0 bases at V and 8 bases at J, leaving 2 bases unmatched. Germline assignment: CDR1 SGHRS and CDR2 YFSETQ. CDR3 length: 13 residues. Full variable domain (remainder filled in from reference TRBV5-1 and TRBJ2-3): KAGVTQTPRYLIKTRGQQVTLSCSPISGHRSVSWYQQTPGQGLQFLFEYFSETQRNKGNFPGRFSGRQFSNSRSEMNVSTLELGDSALYLCASSLDAGGTQYFGPGTRLTVL.

The table lists this clonotype with many counts. The J gene is TRBJ1-3, the V gene TRBV4-1; no reliable D call. Trimming removed 4 bases at V and 0 bases at J, with 22 bases between. This CDR3 is built from 19 residues. In germline, CDR1 is MGHRA, CDR2 YSYEKL. The DNA for the CDR3 is TGCGCCAGCAGCCCGTATGTCCGGGTCAGAATCCTCTCTGGAAACACCATATATTTT. It specifies CASSPYVRVRILSGNTIYF.

This clonotype was found a few times. The missing conserved phenylalanine or tryptophan at the end of this CDR3 makes a read error likely. This sequence joins TRBV5-4 and TRBJ2-3; D is perhaps TRBD1 or TRBD2 (6 bases each). This CDR3 has 15 residues. CDR1 is SGHNT and CDR2 is YYREEE in the germline V gene (reference sequence). CDR3 amino acids: CASSLGGPNRDTQYL. The CDR3 DNA reads as TGTGCTAGCAGCTTGGGGGGCCCGAACAGGGATACGCAGTATCTT.

To note about this clonotype: The germline gene is not matched at one end of the junction; a read error may be the cause. The genes are TRBV11-1 and TRBJ2-7; D call uncertain. The CDR3 covers 17 residues. The germline V gene encodes CDR1 SGHAT and CDR2 FQDESV (reference sequence). The CDR3 region has the DNA TGTGCCAGCAGCTTAGGGCCGGTGGGTGAATGCTCCTACGAGCAGTATTTC. The encoded protein is CASSLGPVGECSYEQYF.

This clonotype qualifies as medium-sized. The genes are TRBV10-3 and TRBJ2-7, with 10 positions matching TRBD2. Germline V lookup: CDR1 ENHRY, CDR2 SYGVKD. With V trimmed by 6 bases and J by 0 bases, 5 bases remained unmatched. The CDR3 has 15 residues. As DNA, the CDR3 is TGTGCCATCAGCTACGGGACTAGCGACTCCTACGAGCAGTACTTC. Amino acid sequence: CAISYGTSDSYEQYF.

With regard to this clonotype: Germline and junction disagree at one end, which may indicate a read error. The genes are TRBV29-1 and TRBJ2-2, with a weak D call TRBD1 (6 bases). The germline CDR1 and CDR2 sequences are SQVTM and ANQGSEA. This CDR3 contains 14 residues. The CDR3 region is CSGATGSGTRELLF. CDR3 bases: TGCAGCGGTGCGACAGGCAGTGGCACCAGGGAGCTGCTTTTT.

CDR3 nucleotides: TGTGCCAGCAGCTTAGCGGACTCCTACAATGAGATGTTCTTC. It translates to CASSLADSYNEMFF. The chain couples TRBV11-1 to TRBJ2-1; a possible D gene is TRBD2 (5 bases). CDR1 is SGHAT, CDR2 FQDESV, per germline (reference sequence). The CDR3 runs 14 residues. Trimming removed 0 bases from V and 15 bases from J, with 18 bases in between.

The V and J genes are TRBV7-8 and TRBJ1-2; 7 bases agree with TRBD1. Per germline, CDR1 SGHVS and CDR2 FQNEAQ. V shed 3 bases and J 6 bases; nucleotides not matched to a gene: 7. This CDR3 is 14 amino acids long. The CDR3 protein is CASSFGDSPNGYTF. DNA for the CDR3: TGTGCCAGCAGCTTCGGGGACAGCCCAAATGGCTACACCTTC.

A single count supports this clonotype. A junction boundary mismatches the germline segment, possibly from a read error. The rearrangement joins TRBV29-1 to TRBJ1-5, with D tentatively TRBD1 (6 bases). Germline CDR1 is SQVTM and CDR2 is ANQGSEA. There are 13 residues in the CDR3. DNA of the CDR3: TGCAGCGTCGGAGGGGGAGTGAATCAGTCCCAGCATTTT. This codes for CSVGGGVNQSQHF.

For this clonotype: At one end the junction does not follow the germline gene, possibly because of a read error. This chain joins TRBV29-1 and TRBJ2-5, with TRBD2 matching over 7 bases. The CDR3 sequence is 14 residues long. Looked up from germline, CDR1 is SQVTM and CDR2 is ANQGSEA. The CDR3 protein is CSCHVGAGQESQYF. In nucleotides, the CDR3 is TGCAGCTGCCACGTCGGAGCGGGGCAAGAGAGCCAGTACTTC.

There are a few counts of this clonotype. One junction end disagrees with the germline gene, perhaps due to a read error. The rearrangement joins TRBV7-9 to TRBJ1-5; D unclear. The CDR3 covers 15 residues. Germline assignment: CDR1 SEHNR and CDR2 FQNEAQ (reference sequence). For the CDR3, the DNA is TGTGCCATCAGCTCCTCAAGGGTTAGCAATCAGCCCCAGCATTTT. This translates into CAISSSRVSNQPQHF. Complete variable domain (other parts from reference TRBV7-9 and TRBJ1-5): DTGVSQNPRHKITKRGQNVTFRCDPISEHNRLYWYRQTLGQGPEFLTYFQNEAQLEKSRLLSDRFSAERPKGSFSTLEIQRTEQGDSAMYLCAISSSRVSNQPQHFGDGTRLSIL.

The chain carries TRBV19 and TRBJ2-4; perhaps D is TRBD1 or TRBD2 (5 bases each). The V and J ends lost 6 bases and 0 bases respectively, with 15 bases between them. The CDR3 runs 16 residues. CDR1 LNHDA and CDR2 SQIVND come from the germline V gene (reference sequence). The CDR3 region has the DNA TGTGCCAGTAGCCGAGGGGCGAGGGGAGCCAAAAACATTCAGTACTTC. Protein product: CASSRGARGAKNIQYF.

This clonotype was detected many times. This chain uses TRBV12-3 or TRBV12-4 with TRBJ2-4; TRBD2 is a possible D gene (7 bases). CDR3 size: 13 residues. Trimming removed 5 bases from V and 6 bases from J, with 11 bases in between. CDR3 sequence: CASSLGGPNIQYF. For the CDR3, the DNA is TGTGCCAGCAGTCTGGGGGGGCCAAACATTCAGTACTTC.

This clonotype was seen only a few times. The chain uses TRBV6-1 and TRBJ2-2, with D uncertain. This CDR3 is 14 amino acids long. V shed 4 bases and J shed 4 bases, with 10 bases lying between them. Germline CDR1 is MNHNS and CDR2 is SASEGT. The CDR3 loop is CASSALVITGELFF. CDR3 sequence (DNA): TGTGCCAGCAGTGCGTTAGTGATCACCGGGGAGCTGTTTTTT.

The rearrangement joins TRBV29-1 to TRBJ2-7; a weak D match, TRBD1 (5 bases). Germline CDR1 reads SQVTM; CDR2 reads ANQGSEA. The V end was cut by 6 bases, the J end by 7 bases, with 19 bases between. The CDR3 totals 13 residues. DNA for the CDR3: TGCAGCGTCCTGTTTCAGGGTCACCATGAGCAGTACTTC. Translating gives CSVLFQGHHEQYF.

Note on this clonotype: The junction departs from germline at one end; a sequencing error may be responsible. V usage is TRBV6-5 and J usage is TRBJ2-3; 7 nucleotides match TRBD2. In germline, CDR1 is MNHEY, CDR2 SVGAGI. The CDR3 is 15 amino acids. CDR3 in amino acids: CASNPGPAGTDKQYF. The CDR3 nucleotides read TGTGCCAGCAATCCAGGACCAGCGGGAACAGATAAGCAGTATTTT.

There are a few counts of this clonotype. V and J are TRBV4-3 and TRBJ1-2; perhaps TRBD1 as D (5 bases). This CDR3 spans 16 amino acids. V shed 4 bases and J shed 5 bases, with 20 bases lying between them. Looked up from germline, CDR1 is LGHNA and CDR2 is YSLEER. The CDR3 sequence: CASSRERDGTIYGYTF. CDR3 bases: TGCGCCAGCAGCCGGGAAAGGGACGGAACTATTTATGGCTACACCTTC.